The 2 T cell receptor beta chains below come from one sample, sequenced in a study of CD8 T cells in Susac syndrome. RNA totalling about 0.45 to 1 ug underwent reverse transcription with random hexamers. One entry per CDR3 protein results from TCRdb running MiXCR on the immunoSEQ multiplex PCR reads. In the table there are around 130,000 distinct CDR3 sequences, around 94% of which are singletons. Sequenced: CD4+ T cells from PBMCs. Source of these receptors: a human donor with multiple sclerosis.

V usage is TRBV7-7 and J usage is TRBJ2-5; the match to TRBD2 covers 14 bases. The CDR3 spans 16 residues. The germline gives CDR1 SSHAT, CDR2 FNYEAQ (reference sequence). Trimming at V came to 5 bases and at J to 7 bases, leaving 9 bases not matched to a gene. The CDR3 loop reads CASSPWGLAGAVTQYF. The CDR3 DNA follows: TGTGCCAGCAGCCCCTGGGGACTAGCGGGAGCGGTGACCCAGTACTTC.

The chain combines TRBV27 with TRBJ1-6; tentatively, D is TRBD1 (6 bases). Germline V gene lookup returns CDR1 MNHEY and CDR2 SMNVEV (reference sequence). The CDR3 covers 16 residues. V lost 1 base and J 7 bases, leaving 14 bases between the germline ends. The CDR3 sequence: CASSLWSQGYNSPLHF. The CDR3 DNA sequence: TGTGCCAGCAGTTTATGGAGTCAGGGGTACAATTCACCCCTCCACTTT.